The clone carrying this T cell receptor beta chain was seen repeatedly, ten times or more. Antigen: not known. The sample belongs to a study of T cell repertoires in cytomegalovirus infection. Study-level background: CMV infection together with matching HLA type was indicated by public TCR beta signatures.

The CDR3 contains 19 residues. V dropped 4 bases and J dropped 0 bases, with 24 bases sitting between them. Germline V gene lookup returns CDR1 SGHTA and CDR2 FQGNSA. Study-level points and caveats: Carriers of CMV and the relevant HLA type were discriminated by public TCR beta frequency.

TCRdb re-called the reads through MiXCR, storing one row per CDR3 protein. The table has around 800,000 distinct CDR3 sequences, approximately 32% seen once. The rearrangement joins TRBV7-2 to TRBJ1-2; TRBD1 might be the D (6 bases). The sequencing here drew on cultured CD8+ T cells from PBMCs, taken from culture after CMV antigen stimulation. The sequence derives from a human donor in good health (CMV status not recorded). Some clones in this sample may be carry-over from other donors' samples. As DNA, the CDR3 is TGTGCCAGCAGCTCTCACAAAGAGGGGGAGGGACACGCTAACTATGGCTACACCTTC. It encodes CASSSHKEGEGHANYGYTF.